The present entry profiles one T cell receptor beta chain with its context. Its matching antigen is unknown. This specimen belongs to a study of cytomegalovirus exposure and HLA in healthy donors. Study at large: A previous analysis identified 117 million unique TCR beta sequences derived from approximately 190 million T cells. Across about 400 genotyped donors, about 80% landed in the Caucasian-associated ancestry cluster.

A multiplex PCR was run with 60 Vbeta primers and 13 Jbeta primers. The protocol was immunoSEQ multiplex PCR, while the TCRdb copy is restricted to in-frame clones and leaves out a portion. The data contain fewer than 110,000 clones, 77% of them singletons. This CDR3 is built from 14 residues. Germline V gene data show CDR1 as MNHEY and CDR2 as SMNVEV (reference sequence). V shed 7 bases and J shed 6 bases, with 17 bases lying between them. Study observations and caveats: Roughly uniform sequencing depth across donors was assumed, possibly incorrectly. Some TCR beta chains (roughly 160 of them) were listed as cytomegalovirus-associated.

Sample: PBMCs. The clonotype comes from a male donor in good health and CMV-seronegative. This sequence joins TRBV27 and TRBJ2-3, with D unclear. CDR3 region: CASKQEAPGDTQYF. The CDR3 DNA is TGTGCCAGCAAACAAGAGGCGCCTGGGGATACGCAGTATTTT.